The text below deals with one T cell receptor beta chain. There are many counts of this clonotype. The antigen it recognizes is unknown. No base-level quality is on record; no much larger clone is a single base apart. Genomic DNA was used as template for profiling of TCR beta VDJ combinations and CDR3 sequences. An Illumina HiSeq 2000 was used for TCR repertoire sequencing. In the original analysis: TRBV/TRBJ rearrangement plots, CDR3 size and DJ length profiles, and Simpson's diversity index were used to evaluate the repertoires. The most abundant DNA sequence in the deep sequencing data was defined as the immunodominant clone. CDR3 amino acid sequences were screened for sharing across subjects and were compared with published repertoires and the VDJdb database. TCRdb ran its own pipeline on the public reads, namely fastp trimming at Q25 and MiXCR clone calling, and kept in-frame beta chains. Rows merge per CDR3 protein into single entries with the most common DNA and genes. None of the V and J calls come from the authors' own analysis; TCRdb made them. In all, the sample holds about 180,000 distinct CDR3 sequences, and roughly 50% of those were seen once. The ten top clones hold under 15% of the sample.

The data belong to a study of CD8+CD57+ T cells in acquired aplastic anemia (dated by TCRdb to between 2017 and 2018). Some background on the complete study: Extracted DNA from sorted CD4+ and CD8+ cells averaged around 3.4 ug, ranging from about 0.18 to 27.4 ug. A CD8+CD57+ expansion meant a frequency higher than the mean frequency seen in healthy subjects.

Cut back by 0 bases and 2 bases, the V and J ends lie 18 bases apart. Including the terminal cysteine and phenylalanine, the CDR3 comprises 17 residues. Left in the record is the CDR3 DNA by itself, 51 bases read in frame from the first base. According to the germline V gene (reference sequence), CDR1 reads DFQATT and CDR2 reads SNEGSKA. General conclusions and limits of the study: Around 30 CD8+ CDR3 sequences were found in both patients and controls but appeared to be highly expressed in patients and within the immunodominant clones of the patients. Between patients and healthy controls, no significant difference in CD8+ Simpson's diversity was found (P=0.060).

The patients picked for sequencing were ones in whom flow cytometry had shown an expansion of CD8+CD57+ cells. All patients had severe acquired aplastic anemia diagnosed by International Study of Aplastic Anemia and Agranulocytosis and Camitta criteria. No patient had received any therapy when blood was sampled. The study deep-sequenced TCR repertoires of sorted CD4+ and CD8+ blood T cells from severe aplastic anemia patients and healthy subjects. Patients were enrolled in the USA under clinicaltrials.gov protocols 00001620, 01623167, 00001397, 00071045, 00081523 and 00961064. Ficoll-Paque density gradient centrifugation was used to isolate peripheral blood mononuclear cells. Before DNA extraction, CD4+ and CD8+ T cells were sorted by FACS or by magnetic beads.

Material for sequencing was sorted CD4+, CD8+, or CD8+CD57+ T cells (not recorded which) from PBMCs. The rearranged segments are TRBV20-1 and TRBJ2-3; the D segment could be TRBD2, given 6 matching bases. This sequence originates from a human donor with aplastic anemia. The CDR3 loop reads CSARDRRAGGATDTQYF. The sequenced DNA is TGCAGTGCTAGAGATCGCCGGGCCGGGGGAGCCACAGATACGCAGTATTTT.